This T cell receptor beta chain derives from a study of blood T cell repertoires in COVID-19. Study as a whole: PBMCs, B-cell-depleted T cells, or T cells provided the cDNA or gDNA that made up the material.

Data came from immunoSEQ multiplex PCR; TCRdb stores just in-frame clones and leaves some out. The sample contains some 370,000 clones, around four fifths of which appear only once. V was clipped by 1 base and J by 4 bases; unmatched bases: 6. This CDR3 is built from 15 residues. Germline loops: CDR1 SGHRS, CDR2 YFSETQ. The source of this sequence is a woman between 50 and 59 years old who had recovered from COVID-19. Source material: PBMCs or T cells enriched from blood (not recorded which). The chain joins TRBV5-1 to TRBJ2-7, with 9 bases identical to TRBD2. Here the CDR3 reads CASSLIAGESYEQYF. Written as DNA, the CDR3 is TGCGCCAGCAGCTTGATAGCGGGAGAGTCTTACGAGCAGTACTTC. The full variable domain, rest sourced from reference TRBV5-1 and TRBJ2-7, is KAGVTQTPRYLIKTRGQQVTLSCSPISGHRSVSWYQQTPGQGLQFLFEYFSETQRNKGNFPGRFSGRQFSNSRSEMNVSTLELGDSALYLCASSLIAGESYEQYFGPGTRLTVT.